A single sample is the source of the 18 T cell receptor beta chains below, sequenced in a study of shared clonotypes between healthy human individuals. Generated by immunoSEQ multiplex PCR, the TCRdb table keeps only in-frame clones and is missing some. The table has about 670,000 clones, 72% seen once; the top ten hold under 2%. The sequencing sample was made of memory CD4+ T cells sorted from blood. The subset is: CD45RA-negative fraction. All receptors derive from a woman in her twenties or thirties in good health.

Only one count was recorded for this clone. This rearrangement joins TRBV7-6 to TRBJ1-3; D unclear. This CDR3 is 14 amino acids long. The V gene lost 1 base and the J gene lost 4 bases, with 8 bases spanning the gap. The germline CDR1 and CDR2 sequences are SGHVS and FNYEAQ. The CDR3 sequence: CASSLGSGGNTIYF. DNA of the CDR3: TGTGCCAGCAGCTTAGGTTCAGGAGGAAACACCATATATTTT.

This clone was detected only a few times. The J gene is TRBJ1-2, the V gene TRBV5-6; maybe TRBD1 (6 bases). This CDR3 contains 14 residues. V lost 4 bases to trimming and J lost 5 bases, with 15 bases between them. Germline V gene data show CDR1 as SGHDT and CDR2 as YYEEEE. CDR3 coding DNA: TGTGCCAGCAGCCTCTTCCAGGGGAAATATGGCTACACCTTC. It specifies CASSLFQGKYGYTF.

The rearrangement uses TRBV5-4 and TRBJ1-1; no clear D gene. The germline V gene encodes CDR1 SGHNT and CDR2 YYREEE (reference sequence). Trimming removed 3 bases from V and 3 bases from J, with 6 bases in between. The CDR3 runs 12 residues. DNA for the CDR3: TGTGCCAGCAGCTATAGGGACACTGAAGCTTTCTTT. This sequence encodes CASSYRDTEAFF.

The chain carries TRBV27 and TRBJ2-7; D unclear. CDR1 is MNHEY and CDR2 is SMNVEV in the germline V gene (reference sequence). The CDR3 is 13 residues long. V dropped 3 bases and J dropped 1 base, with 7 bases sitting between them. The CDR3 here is CASSFSISYEQYF. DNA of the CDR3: TGTGCCAGCAGTTTCTCAATTTCCTACGAGCAGTACTTC.

The CDR3 loop reads CATRGGFLEPEAFF. The CDR3 DNA sequence: TGTGCCACCCGGGGGGGTTTTCTTGAGCCTGAAGCTTTCTTT. The V call is TRBV25-1, the J call TRBJ1-1; tentative D call: TRBD1 (5 bases). Germline CDR1 and CDR2: MGHDK and SYGVNS. The CDR3 has 14 residues. V was cut by 10 bases and J by 6 bases, with 21 bases left in between.

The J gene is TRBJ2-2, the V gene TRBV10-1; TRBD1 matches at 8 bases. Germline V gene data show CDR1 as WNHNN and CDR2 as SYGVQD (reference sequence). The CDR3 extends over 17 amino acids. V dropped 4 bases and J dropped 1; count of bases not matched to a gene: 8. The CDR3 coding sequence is TGCGCCAGCAGTGCGGCAGGGGGCTATGGGAACACCGGGGAGCTGTTTTTT. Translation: CASSAAGGYGNTGELFF.

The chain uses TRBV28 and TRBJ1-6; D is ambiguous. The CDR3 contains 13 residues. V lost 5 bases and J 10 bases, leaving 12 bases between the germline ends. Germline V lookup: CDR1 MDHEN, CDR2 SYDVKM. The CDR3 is CASSALQLSPLHF. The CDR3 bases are TGTGCCAGCAGTGCGTTACAGCTCTCACCCCTCCACTTT.

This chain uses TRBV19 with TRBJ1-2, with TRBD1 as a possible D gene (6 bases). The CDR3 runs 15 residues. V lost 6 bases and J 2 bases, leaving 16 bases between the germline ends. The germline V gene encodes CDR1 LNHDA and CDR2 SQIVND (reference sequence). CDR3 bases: TGTGCCAGTAGCAAACAGGGTTCACGCAACTATGGCTACACCTTC. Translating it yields CASSKQGSRNYGYTF. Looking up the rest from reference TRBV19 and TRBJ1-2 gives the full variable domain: DGGITQSPKYLFRKEGQNVTLSCEQNLNHDAMYWYRQDPGQGLRLIYYSQIVNDFQKGDIAEGYSVSREKKESFPLTVTSAQKNPTAFYLCASSKQGSRNYGYTFGSGTRLTVV.

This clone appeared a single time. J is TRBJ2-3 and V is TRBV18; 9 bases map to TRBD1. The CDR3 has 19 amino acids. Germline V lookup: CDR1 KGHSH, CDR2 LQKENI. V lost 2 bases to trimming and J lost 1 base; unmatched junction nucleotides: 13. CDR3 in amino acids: CASSPSGTGTNHGTDTQYF. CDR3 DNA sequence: TGTGCCAGCTCACCATCCGGGACAGGGACTAATCACGGCACAGATACGCAGTATTTT.

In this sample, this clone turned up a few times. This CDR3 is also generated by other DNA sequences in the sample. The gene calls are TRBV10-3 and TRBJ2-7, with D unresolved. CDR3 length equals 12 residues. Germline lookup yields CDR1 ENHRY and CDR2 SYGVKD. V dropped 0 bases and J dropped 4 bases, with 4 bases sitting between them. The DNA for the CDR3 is TGTGCCATCAGTGAGTCCGGTTACGAGCAGTACTTC. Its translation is CAISESGYEQYF.

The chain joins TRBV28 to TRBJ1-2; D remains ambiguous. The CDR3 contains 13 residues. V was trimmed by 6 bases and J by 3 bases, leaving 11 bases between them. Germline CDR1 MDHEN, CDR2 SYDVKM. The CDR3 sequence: CASRVGFDYGYTF. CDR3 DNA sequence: TGTGCCAGCAGAGTAGGATTTGACTATGGCTACACCTTC.

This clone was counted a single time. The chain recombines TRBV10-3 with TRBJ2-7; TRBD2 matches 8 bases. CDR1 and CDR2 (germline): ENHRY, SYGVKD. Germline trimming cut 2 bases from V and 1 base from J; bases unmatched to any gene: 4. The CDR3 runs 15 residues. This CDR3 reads CAISERAGESYEQYF. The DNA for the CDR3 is TGTGCCATCAGTGAGAGAGCGGGGGAGTCCTACGAGCAGTACTTC.

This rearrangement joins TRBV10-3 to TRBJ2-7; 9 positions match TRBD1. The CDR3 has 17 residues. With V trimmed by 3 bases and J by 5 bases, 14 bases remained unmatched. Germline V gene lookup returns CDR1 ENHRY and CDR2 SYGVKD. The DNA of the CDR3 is TGTGCCATCAGTGAAGGCGGCCCAGGGACAGGGTTCAACGAGCAGTACTTC. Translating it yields CAISEGGPGTGFNEQYF.

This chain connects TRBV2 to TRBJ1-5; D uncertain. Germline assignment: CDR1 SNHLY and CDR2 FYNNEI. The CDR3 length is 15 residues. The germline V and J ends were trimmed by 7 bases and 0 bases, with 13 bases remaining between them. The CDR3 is CASNAGSGSNQPQHF. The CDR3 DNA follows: TGTGCCAGCAATGCCGGGTCAGGTAGCAATCAGCCCCAGCATTTT.

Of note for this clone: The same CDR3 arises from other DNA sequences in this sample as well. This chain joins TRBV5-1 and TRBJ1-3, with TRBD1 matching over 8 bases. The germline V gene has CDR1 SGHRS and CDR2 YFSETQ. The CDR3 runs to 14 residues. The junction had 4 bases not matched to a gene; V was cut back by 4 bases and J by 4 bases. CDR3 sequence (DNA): TGCGCCAGCAGCCCCCAGGGGGCAGGAAACACCATATATTTT. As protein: CASSPQGAGNTIYF.

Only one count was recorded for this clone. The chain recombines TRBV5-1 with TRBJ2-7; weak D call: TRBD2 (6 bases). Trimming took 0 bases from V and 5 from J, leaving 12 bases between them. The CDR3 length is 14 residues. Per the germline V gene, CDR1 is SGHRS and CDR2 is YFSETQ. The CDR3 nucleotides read TGCGCCAGCAGCTTGGGAGCTAGCGACCACGAGCAGTACTTC. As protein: CASSLGASDHEQYF.

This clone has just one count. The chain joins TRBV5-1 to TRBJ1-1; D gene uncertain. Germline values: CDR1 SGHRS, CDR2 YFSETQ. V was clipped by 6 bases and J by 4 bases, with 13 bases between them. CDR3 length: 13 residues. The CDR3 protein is CASIDTWGTEAFF. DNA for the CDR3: TGCGCCAGCATAGACACCTGGGGCACTGAAGCTTTCTTT.

The CDR3: CASSGRTSGSTDTQYF. CDR3 nucleotide sequence: TGTGCCAGCAGCGGACGGACTAGCGGGAGCACAGATACGCAGTATTTT. The gene calls are TRBV7-9 and TRBJ2-3; 11 nucleotides match TRBD2. The germline V gene encodes CDR1 SEHNR and CDR2 FQNEAQ (reference sequence). V trimming: 5 bases; J trimming: 0 bases; junction bases outside the gene matches: 4. The CDR3 runs to 16 residues.